These T cell receptor beta chains were read from a single sample in a study of CD8+ T cells in alopecia areata. The data were produced by immunoSEQ multiplex PCR, yet TCRdb's version contains in-frame clones alone and is incomplete. Among 180,000 or so clones listed, 55% to 70% were seen once. The sample consisted of CD4+ T cells sorted from blood, taken at week 24, from a patient treated with tofacitinib. The receptors were sampled from a human donor with alopecia areata. Each CDR3 is given with its conserved first and last residue. A D gene is named only where the DNA matches it firmly. Clone size is not always given. Where it is, it says once, few, many or a class for expanded clones.

j_gene | d_gene | abundance | v_gene | CDR3nt | CDR3aa
TRBJ2-7 | TRBD2 | few | TRBV29-1 | TGCAGCGCCGGCGGGGGAGAGCAGTACTTC | CSAGGGEQYF
TRBJ2-3 | TRBD2 | few | TRBV10-3 | TGTGCCATCTCCCTCGGGGGGGCCGAGACAGATACGCAGTATTTT | CAISLGGAETDTQYF
TRBJ2-7 | - | few | TRBV6-5 | TGTGCCAGCAGTTACTCGGGGGGAAGTAACGAGCAGTACTTC | CASSYSGGSNEQYF
TRBJ2-3 | - | - | TRBV7-3 | TGTGCCAGCAGCTTATCAGGGGATACGCAGTATTTT | CASSLSGDTQYF
TRBJ1-1 | - | once | TRBV30 | TGTGCCTGGATCCTAGGCACTGAAGCTTTCTTT | CAWILGTEAFF
TRBJ2-5 | - | - | TRBV5-1 | TGCGCCAGCAGCCTACGAGAAGCCGTCGGTGGGACCCAGTACTTC | CASSLREAVGGTQYF
TRBJ2-5 | TRBD2 | - | TRBV18 | TGTGCCAGCTCGACTGGACTAGCGGATTCGACCCAGTACTTC | CASSTGLADSTQYF
TRBJ1-2 | TRBD1 | - | TRBV4-3 | TGCGCCAGCAGCCAAGAAACACGGACAGGGCGTTCAGGTGGCTACACCTTC | CASSQETRTGRSGGYTF
TRBJ2-3 | - | few | TRBV27 | TGTGCCAGCAGTGTACAGGGTCATACGCAGTATTTT | CASSVQGHTQYF
TRBJ2-3 | - | - | TRBV7-2 | TGTGCCAGCAGCTCGCCCGATCTGGATACGCAGTATTTT | CASSSPDLDTQYF
TRBJ2-3 | - | - | TRBV5-1 | TGCGCCAGCAGCTACGGACTGGTGACAGATACGCAGTATTTT | CASSYGLVTDTQYF
TRBJ2-7 | TRBD1 | - | TRBV29-1 | TGCAGCGTTGAAGACGACAGGGTGGCCCCCTACGAGCAGTACTTC | CSVEDDRVAPYEQYF
TRBJ2-1 | TRBD2 | - | TRBV4-1 | TGCGCCAGCAGCCAAACTCAGCGGGGAGACAATGAGCAGTTCTTC | CASSQTQRGDNEQFF
TRBJ2-3 | TRBD1 | few | TRBV29-1 | TGCAGCGTTGTCCCGGGACAGGTCTTTCGGAGCACAGATACGCAGTATTTT | CSVVPGQVFRSTDTQYF
TRBJ2-2 | TRBD2 | - | TRBV5-1 | TGCGCCAGCAGCAAGCGGGAGGGGGACACCGGGGAGCTGTTTTTT | CASSKREGDTGELFF
TRBJ2-3 | - | - | TRBV7-6 | TGTGCCAGCAGCTCAGGCCGCACAGATACGCAGTATTTT | CASSSGRTDTQYF
TRBJ2-7 | TRBD1 | - | TRBV10-3 | TGTGCCATCAGTGAGAAGGGGACAGAGACCTACGAGCAGTACTTC | CAISEKGTETYEQYF
TRBJ1-5 | - | few | TRBV7-2 | TGTGCCAGCAGCTTGGATGCGCGAAAGCAGCCCCAGCATTTT | CASSLDARKQPQHF
TRBJ1-4 | - | - | TRBV15 | TGTGCCACCAGCACGGATAGGTTTAATGAAAAACTGTTTTTT | CATSTDRFNEKLFF
TRBJ2-7 | TRBD2 | few | TRBV6-1 | TGTGCCAGCAGTGAAAGGAGTAGCGGGGGGATCTACGAGCAGTACTTC | CASSERSSGGIYEQYF
TRBJ1-1 | - | - | TRBV29-1 | TGCAGCGTAAGGCTGGGACAACCGAACACTGAAGCTTTCTTT | CSVRLGQPNTEAFF
TRBJ2-1 | - | few | TRBV6-5 | TGTGCCAGCGGTAGGGGCAATGAGCAGTTCTTC | CASGRGNEQFF
TRBJ2-5 | - | - | TRBV5-1 | TGCGCCAGCAGCTTGGAACAGGACCAAGAGACCCAGTACTTC | CASSLEQDQETQYF
TRBJ1-1 | - | - | TRBV29-1 | TGCAGCGGAAGTCAGGGCGGCACTGAAGCTTTCTTT | CSGSQGGTEAFF
TRBJ1-2 | - | once | TRBV11-2 | TGTGCCAGCAGCTGGTCGGGGGATGGGGGCTACACCTTC | CASSWSGDGGYTF
TRBJ1-5 | - | few | TRBV19 | TGTGCCAGTAGTGTTTTAGGGTCAGGGGCCTTCAATCAGCCCCAGCATTTT | CASSVLGSGAFNQPQHF
TRBJ1-1 | TRBD1 | - | TRBV5-1 | TGCGCCAGCAGCTCACAGGGGATGGACACTGAAGCTTTCTTT | CASSSQGMDTEAFF
TRBJ2-3 | - | - | TRBV27 | TGTGCCAGCAGCGGCAAAAGGGGAGATACGCAGTATTTT | CASSGKRGDTQYF
TRBJ2-5 | - | - | TRBV7-2 | TGTGCCAGCAGCTTTCAAGAGACCCAGTACTTC | CASSFQETQYF
TRBJ2-7 | - | - | TRBV7-2 | TGTGCCAGCAGCTTAGAGGGGGGACCGAGGGACGAGCAGTACTTC | CASSLEGGPRDEQYF
TRBJ2-7 | TRBD2 | - | TRBV18 | TGTGCCAGCTCACAACTTCGACTAGCCGGCTCCTACGAGCAGTACTTC | CASSQLRLAGSYEQYF
TRBJ2-1 | TRBD2 | - | TRBV23-1 | TGCGCCAGCAGTCAAGGGGGAGGGGAGTTAAATGAGCAGTTCTTC | CASSQGGGELNEQFF
TRBJ2-5 | - | few | TRBV28 | TGTGCCAGCAGTTTCTTTGGTCAGCTCCAAGAGACCCAGTACTTC | CASSFFGQLQETQYF
TRBJ2-2 | TRBD1 | - | TRBV5-4 | TGTGCCAGCAGCCGGGCTGGTGGACAGGGGAACACCGGGGAGCTGTTTTTT | CASSRAGGQGNTGELFF
TRBJ2-2 | TRBD2 | - | TRBV30 | TGTGCCTGGAGTGTAAAGGCGGGAGAAGGCACCGGGGAGCTGTTTTTT | CAWSVKAGEGTGELFF
TRBJ2-3 | TRBD1 | few | TRBV19 | TGTGCCAGTGGAGACAGGGGGACAGATACGCAGTATTTT | CASGDRGTDTQYF
TRBJ2-1 | TRBD2 | - | TRBV30 | TGTGCCTGGAGTGTACGCGCGGGACTACTCTTC | CAWSVRAGLLF
TRBJ2-7 | - | - | TRBV29-1 | TGCAGCGTTGACTCAAGGGGAAGGGACGAGCAGTACTTC | CSVDSRGRDEQYF
TRBJ2-1 | - | - | TRBV13 | TGTGCCAGCAGCCAGATAGGGGGCAATGAGCAGTTCTTC | CASSQIGGNEQFF
TRBJ1-5 | TRBD1 | - | TRBV18 | TGTGCCAGCTCACCGGCCCAGGGGGGGGTTCAGCCCCAGCATTTT | CASSPAQGGVQPQHF
TRBJ2-3 | - | - | TRBV5-1 | TGCGCCAGCAGCTTGAACACAGATACGCAGTATTTT | CASSLNTDTQYF
TRBJ1-1 | TRBD1 | - | TRBV4-2 | TGTGCCAGCACCAAAGAACGGGACAGGGGTGCTGAAGCTTTCTTT | CASTKERDRGAEAFF
TRBJ2-3 | - | - | TRBV4-3 | TGCGCCAGCAGCCATCGGTCGGCCGCAGATACGCAGTATTTT | CASSHRSAADTQYF
TRBJ1-2 | - | - | TRBV28 | TGTGCCAGCAGTTCCACACCCGGGAGGGGTTACTATGGCTACACCTTC | CASSSTPGRGYYGYTF
TRBJ1-2 | TRBD1 | - | TRBV29-1 | TGCAGCGCCGAAGGGACAGGGTCCGGCTACACCTTC | CSAEGTGSGYTF